This T cell receptor (beta chain) was captured by sequencing in a study of regulatory T cells in long-lasting Graves disease. Whole-study context: Persistent Graves' disease required over 5 years of antithyroid drugs and positive TSH receptor antibodies. Study results and caveats: Patients with persistent disease shared 2,500 to 3,500 public clonotypes, outpacing the roughly 950 shared by new patients.

Time point reported: persistent/refractory GD, antithyroid drugs over 5 years with positive TRAb. PBMCs were the source of the RNA used for TCR sequencing. Through Arm-PCR of CDR3 regions and iRepertoire HTBI primers, TCR beta libraries were built. In the original workflow: Identified across the samples were fewer than 70 TRBV segments and roughly 13 TRBJ segments. TCRdb re-analysed the multiplex PCR reads in MiXCR, keeping a single row per CDR3 protein. The V and J calls follow TCRdb's processing rather than the paper's. The sample shows 650,000 to 700,000 distinct CDR3 sequences, about 30% of them seen only once. This clonotype was observed at least ten times. Its antigen is unknown. Material: peripheral blood mononuclear cells (PBMCs), obtained when the disease was refractory, from a patient treated with antithyroid drugs. The sequence was collected from a female donor with Graves disease.

The CDR3 is CASSRQLGETQYF. CDR3 sequence (DNA): TGCGCCAGCAGCCGACAGCTAGGAGAGACCCAGTACTTC. The chain links TRBV4-1 to TRBJ2-5; possibly TRBD1 for D (5 bases). The germline gives CDR1 MGHRA, CDR2 YSYEKL. This CDR3 region has 13 residues. Trimming shortened V by 4 bases and J by 4 bases, and 10 bases separated the two germline ends.